A single sample is the source of the 26 T cell receptor beta chains below, sequenced in a study of graft-versus-host responses after intestinal transplantation. Sequencing was performed with immunoSEQ multiplex PCR; in TCRdb, only in-frame clones are kept and a portion is missing. The sample lists under 90,000 clones; approximately 90% were seen once. Their antigens are not known. The source was unstimulated CD4+ T cells sorted from spleen or lymph node cells, collected before transplant. The receptors originated from a human donor who was the organ donor for an intestinal transplant.

The J gene is TRBJ1-6, the V gene TRBV5-1, with D perhaps TRBD1 (6 bases). Germline-derived CDR1 and CDR2 are SGHRS and YFSETQ. The CDR3 consists of 15 residues. Trimming cost V 4 bases and J 9 bases, with 17 bases left between them. The CDR3, as DNA: TGCGCCAGCAGCGCTATACAGGGTCAGCTTTCACCCCTCCACTTT. Protein sequence: CASSAIQGQLSPLHF.

This chain links TRBV19 with TRBJ2-5, with 10 bases lining up with TRBD2. Germline assignment: CDR1 LNHDA and CDR2 SQIVND (reference sequence). Trimming cost V 8 bases and J 2 bases; bases outside gene matches: 8. The CDR3 contains 15 residues. The DNA for the CDR3 is TGTGCCAGTTCCGAGCGGGGGGGCCTACAAGAGACCCAGTACTTC. Protein product: CASSERGGLQETQYF. The full variable domain, rest sourced from reference TRBV19 and TRBJ2-5, is DGGITQSPKYLFRKEGQNVTLSCEQNLNHDAMYWYRQDPGQGLRLIYYSQIVNDFQKGDIAEGYSVSREKKESFPLTVTSAQKNPTAFYLCASSERGGLQETQYFGPGTRLLVL.

This chain joins TRBV4-2 and TRBJ2-5; tentatively, D is TRBD2 (6 bases). The germline gives CDR1 LGHNA, CDR2 YNFKEQ. The CDR3 extends over 17 amino acids. V lost 0 bases to trimming and J lost 4 bases, with 18 bases between them. The CDR3 nucleotides are TGTGCCAGCAGCCAAGATGGAATAGCGGCTAATCTAGAGACCCAGTACTTC. This codes for CASSQDGIAANLETQYF.

This sequence joins TRBV7-2 and TRBJ1-3, with a tentative D call TRBD1 (5 bases). This CDR3 is built from 16 residues. Germline lookup yields CDR1 SGHTA and CDR2 FQGNSA. The V end lost 5 bases, the J end lost 2 bases, and 16 bases lay between the germline ends. The CDR3 spells CASSPLGGTAGNTIYF. For the CDR3, the DNA is TGTGCCAGCAGCCCCCTGGGGGGAACCGCTGGAAACACCATATATTTT.

This chain links TRBV2 with TRBJ1-4; possible D gene TRBD1, 6 bases. This CDR3 is built from 16 residues. Deletions cut 1 base from V and 11 bases from J, with 20 bases between. Germline V gives CDR1 SNHLY, CDR2 FYNNEI. The CDR3 spells CASSEVGGTILRKLFF. CDR3 DNA sequence: TGTGCCAGCAGTGAAGTAGGGGGGACTATTCTCCGTAAACTGTTTTTT.

The gene calls are TRBV2 and TRBJ1-1; 10 bases line up with TRBD1. CDR1 is SNHLY and CDR2 is FYNNEI in the germline V gene. The CDR3 totals 16 residues. V trimming: 6 bases; J trimming: 1 base; junction bases outside the gene matches: 8. CDR3 nucleotide sequence: TGTGCCAGCAGGGAGACAGGGGGCTTAGGGAACACTGAAGCTTTCTTT. It is translated as CASRETGGLGNTEAFF.

V and J are TRBV27 and TRBJ2-7, with a tentative D call TRBD2 (5 bases). The V gene lost 2 bases and the J gene lost 3 bases, with 11 bases spanning the gap. There are 14 residues in the CDR3. Germline assignment: CDR1 MNHEY and CDR2 SMNVEV (reference sequence). CDR3 coding DNA: TGTGCCAGCAGTTTAAGAGGGTTAGGCTACGAGCAGTACTTC. This codes for CASSLRGLGYEQYF.

The CDR3 DNA is TGTGCCAGCGGGCACAGGGGCTATGAGCAGTTCTTC. Its protein product is CASGHRGYEQFF. V is TRBV6-5 and J is TRBJ2-1; 7 positions agree with TRBD1. The germline CDR1 and CDR2 sequences are MNHEY and SVGAGI. The length of the CDR3 is 12 residues. With 8 bases clipped from V and 8 bases from J, the junction kept 6 bases outside the gene matches.

V usage is TRBV28 and J usage is TRBJ1-1; D might be TRBD1 (6 bases). The CDR3 length is 13 residues. V lost 5 bases and J lost 1, with 8 bases in between. Germline V gives CDR1 MDHEN, CDR2 SYDVKM. The DNA of the CDR3 is TGTGCCAGCAGTGCACAGGGGAACACTGAAGCTTTCTTT. This codes for CASSAQGNTEAFF.

A word on this clone: The junction and the germline gene differ at one end; a read error may be behind it. Here the CDR3 DNA reads TGTGCCAGCAGTTTTTTAGGAAGCGGGAGTACCTACAATGAGCAGCTCTTC. Translated: CASSFLGSGSTYNEQLF. The rearrangement uses TRBV28 and TRBJ2-1; TRBD2 agrees at 8 bases. This CDR3 spans 17 amino acids. The V gene's germline CDR1 is MDHEN and CDR2 SYDVKM.

The genes are TRBV11-3 and TRBJ2-7; D is possibly TRBD2 (7 bases). CDR3 length: 17 amino acids. Looked up from germline, CDR1 is SGHNT and CDR2 is YENEEA. V lost 4 bases to trimming and J lost 1 base, with 20 bases between them. The CDR3 protein is CASSYRLGGAGSYEQYF. The CDR3 DNA reads TGTGCCAGCAGCTACAGACTTGGGGGGGCAGGTTCCTACGAGCAGTACTTC.

The rearrangement joins TRBV5-1 to TRBJ1-1; TRBD1 might be the D (5 bases). The CDR3 totals 14 residues. The germline CDR1 and CDR2 sequences are SGHRS and YFSETQ. V shed 0 bases and J shed 6 bases, with 12 bases lying between them. Here the CDR3 DNA reads TGCGCCAGCAGCTTGGCCACGACGGGGGCTGAAGCTTTCTTT. It codes for CASSLATTGAEAFF.

The chain is built from TRBV29-1 and TRBJ2-1, with 7 bases matching TRBD1. V lost 6 bases to trimming and J lost 9 bases; unmatched junction nucleotides: 8. The CDR3 is 12 amino acids. Per the germline V gene, CDR1 is SQVTM and CDR2 is ANQGSEA. CDR3 amino acids: CSVATGVGEQFF. CDR3 DNA: TGCAGCGTAGCCACAGGGGTCGGTGAGCAGTTCTTC.

This clone has just a few counts. The chain carries TRBV25-1 and TRBJ1-1; D not certain. In germline, CDR1 is MGHDK, CDR2 SYGVNS. The V end lost 3 bases, the J end lost 1 base, and 6 bases lay between the germline ends. The CDR3 runs to 13 residues. The CDR3: CASSEAANTEAFF. In DNA, the CDR3 is TGTGCCAGCAGTGAGGCGGCGAACACTGAAGCTTTCTTT.

This clone was seen only a few times. J is TRBJ1-2 and V is TRBV4-1; 12 nucleotides agree with TRBD1. V gave up 1 base and J gave up 5 bases; unmatched junction bases: 8. Germline V gene sequence: CDR1 MGHRA, CDR2 YSYEKL. The CDR3 sequence is 17 residues long. The CDR3 DNA follows: TGCGCCAGCAGCCAAGGGGACAGGGGGCGGGAGCGGTATGGCTACACCTTC. Translating it yields CASSQGDRGRERYGYTF.

The chain's CDR3 is CASSRGRAYEQYF. CDR3 DNA: TGTGCCAGCAGCAGGGGGCGCGCCTACGAGCAGTACTTC. The rearrangement joins TRBV27 to TRBJ2-7, with 8 bases that match TRBD1. J was trimmed by 2 bases and V by 6 bases; bases with no gene match: 3. Germline lookup yields CDR1 MNHEY and CDR2 SMNVEV (reference sequence). This CDR3 region has 13 residues.

The CDR3 spells CASSLTTGGVGQPQHF. CDR3 DNA: TGTGCCAGCAGCTTAACCACAGGGGGCGTTGGGCAGCCCCAGCATTTT. This sequence joins TRBV28 and TRBJ1-5, with 9 bases lining up with TRBD1. Germline values: CDR1 MDHEN, CDR2 SYDVKM. The CDR3 contains 16 residues. Unmatched junction bases numbered 13, after V lost 6 bases and J lost 7 bases.

The CDR3 DNA reads as TGTGCCTGGGGACTAGAAGAGACCCAGTACTTC. It translates to CAWGLEETQYF. This chain links TRBV30 with TRBJ2-5, with 7 bases lining up with TRBD2. The V segment lost 5 bases and the J segment 3 bases; nucleotides outside the gene matches: 0. Per germline, CDR1 GTSNPN and CDR2 SVGIG (reference sequence). The CDR3 runs 11 residues.

On this clone: Lacking the conserved final phenylalanine or tryptophan, this CDR3 likely reflects a read error. The chain uses TRBV6-5 and TRBJ1-6; TRBD1 might be the D (5 bases). The CDR3 is 14 residues long. V shed 4 bases and J shed 9 bases, with 13 bases lying between them. Germline CDR1 and CDR2: MNHEY and SVGAGI. CDR3 sequence: CASSFQTDSSPLHL. The CDR3 DNA is TGTGCCAGCAGTTTCCAGACAGATAGTTCACCCCTCCACCTT.

The V gene is TRBV18, the J gene TRBJ1-2; 9 bases agree with TRBD1. V lost 0 bases, J lost 5 bases, and 7 bases stayed unmatched. This CDR3 is built from 16 residues. The V gene's germline CDR1 is KGHSH and CDR2 LQKENI. The DNA of the CDR3 is TGTGCCAGCTCACCACCTGGGACAGGGTTTGTATATGGCTACACCTTC. Its translation: CASSPPGTGFVYGYTF. The full variable domain, its missing parts supplied by reference TRBV18 and TRBJ1-2, is NAGVMQNPRHLVRRRGQEARLRCSPMKGHSHVYWYRQLPEEGLKFMVYLQKENIIDESGMPKERFSAEFPKEGPSILRIQQVVRGDSAAYFCASSPPGTGFVYGYTFGSGTRLTVV.

This clone was seen just once. This chain joins TRBV30 and TRBJ1-2; 11 bases are a match to TRBD1. J gave up 6 bases and V 3 bases, and 12 bases lay outside the gene matches. Germline V lookup: CDR1 GTSNPN, CDR2 SVGIG (reference sequence). There are 16 residues in the CDR3. CDR3: CAWRSLWDRGSNGYTF. For the CDR3, the DNA is TGTGCCTGGAGGAGCCTTTGGGACAGGGGGAGCAATGGCTACACCTTC.

This chain joins TRBV28 and TRBJ1-1; D is perhaps TRBD1 (5 bases). The CDR3 totals 16 residues. CDR1 is MDHEN, CDR2 SYDVKM, per germline. Trimming stripped 5 bases from V and 4 bases from J, with 20 bases between. The chain's CDR3 is CASSPPGGWGGTEAFF. CDR3 sequence (DNA): TGTGCCAGCAGTCCCCCCGGGGGGTGGGGAGGCACTGAAGCTTTCTTT.

This clone has only one observation. The genes are TRBV6-6 and TRBJ2-3; 9 bases are shared with TRBD2. The germline gives CDR1 MNHNY, CDR2 SVGAGI (reference sequence). The CDR3 has 15 residues. Germline trimming cut 2 bases from V and 6 bases from J; bases unmatched to any gene: 6. In nucleotides, the CDR3 is TGTGCCAGCAGTTACGGGGCGGGAGGGCCTGATACGCAGTATTTT. This gives the protein CASSYGAGGPDTQYF.

The chain has TRBV27 and TRBJ2-2, with 7 bases identical to TRBD2. The CDR3 spans 16 residues. Germline V gene data show CDR1 as MNHEY and CDR2 as SMNVEV (reference sequence). V was clipped by 3 bases and J by 4 bases; unmatched bases: 8. The DNA for the CDR3 is TGTGCCAGCAGTTTCCGTACGGGAGGACGCACCGGGGAGCTGTTTTTT. Protein sequence: CASSFRTGGRTGELFF.

The rearrangement links TRBV4-1 to TRBJ2-5, with TRBD1 as a possible D gene (5 bases). With 4 bases removed from V and 2 bases from J, the gap between germline ends came to 17 bases. Germline V gene lookup returns CDR1 MGHRA and CDR2 YSYEKL. The CDR3 length is 16 residues. The CDR3 nucleotides are TGCGCCAGCAGCCTTCAAGTGGTTCCAGGGCAAGAGACCCAGTACTTC. This translates into CASSLQVVPGQETQYF.

The rearrangement links TRBV19 to TRBJ1-2; the D is unclear. Trimming pared 6 bases from V and 6 bases from J, leaving 8 bases between. CDR3 length: 11 amino acids. Germline-derived CDR1 and CDR2 are LNHDA and SQIVND (reference sequence). Here the CDR3 DNA reads TGTGCCAGTAGGACATCGGATGGCTACACCTTC. Translated, it gives CASRTSDGYTF. The full variable domain, in which reference TRBV19 and TRBJ1-2 provide the parts outside the CDR3, is DGGITQSPKYLFRKEGQNVTLSCEQNLNHDAMYWYRQDPGQGLRLIYYSQIVNDFQKGDIAEGYSVSREKKESFPLTVTSAQKNPTAFYLCASRTSDGYTFGSGTRLTVV.